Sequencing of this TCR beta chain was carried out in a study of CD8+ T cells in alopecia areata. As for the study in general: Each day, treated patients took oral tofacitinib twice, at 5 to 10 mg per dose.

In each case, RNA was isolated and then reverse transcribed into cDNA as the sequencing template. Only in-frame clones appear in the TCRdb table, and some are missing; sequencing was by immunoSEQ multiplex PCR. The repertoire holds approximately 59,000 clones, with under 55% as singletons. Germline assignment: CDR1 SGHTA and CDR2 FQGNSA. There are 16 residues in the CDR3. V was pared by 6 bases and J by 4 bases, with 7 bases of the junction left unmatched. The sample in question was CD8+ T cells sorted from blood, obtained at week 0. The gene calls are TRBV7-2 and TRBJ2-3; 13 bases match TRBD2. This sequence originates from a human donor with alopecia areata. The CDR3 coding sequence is TGTGCCAGCAGTTGGACTAGCGGGAGCGCGGCAGATACGCAGTATTTT. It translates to CASSWTSGSAADTQYF.